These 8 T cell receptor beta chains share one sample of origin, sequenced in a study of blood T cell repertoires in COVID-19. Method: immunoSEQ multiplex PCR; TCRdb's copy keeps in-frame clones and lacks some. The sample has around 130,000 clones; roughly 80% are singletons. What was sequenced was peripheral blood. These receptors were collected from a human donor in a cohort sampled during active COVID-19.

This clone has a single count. Written as DNA, the CDR3 is TGTGCCACCAGCAGTCCCCGGGACAGGGTCACAGATACGCAGTATTTT. Protein sequence: CATSSPRDRVTDTQYF. The genes are TRBV15 and TRBJ2-3; TRBD1 matches at 9 bases. The length of the CDR3 is 16 residues. V dropped 3 bases and J dropped 2; count of bases not matched to a gene: 6. Germline V CDR1 and CDR2: LNHNV, YYDKDF (reference sequence).

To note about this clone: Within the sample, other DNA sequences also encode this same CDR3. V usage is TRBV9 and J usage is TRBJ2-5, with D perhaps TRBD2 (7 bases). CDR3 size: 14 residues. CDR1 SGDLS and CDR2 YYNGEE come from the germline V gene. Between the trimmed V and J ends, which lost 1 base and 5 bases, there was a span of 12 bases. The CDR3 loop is CASSVRGAGETQYF. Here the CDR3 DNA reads TGTGCCAGCAGCGTACGGGGGGCCGGGGAGACCCAGTACTTC.

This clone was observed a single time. The CDR3 nucleotides read TGTGCCAGCAGCCCGGGACAGGGGGTAATCGGCTATGGCTACACCTTC. It translates to CASSPGQGVIGYGYTF. V gene TRBV11-2 combines with J gene TRBJ1-2, with 11 bases fitting TRBD1. J was trimmed by 4 bases and V by 5 bases; bases with no gene match: 9. The CDR3 contains 16 residues. Germline lookup yields CDR1 SGHAT and CDR2 FQNNGV.

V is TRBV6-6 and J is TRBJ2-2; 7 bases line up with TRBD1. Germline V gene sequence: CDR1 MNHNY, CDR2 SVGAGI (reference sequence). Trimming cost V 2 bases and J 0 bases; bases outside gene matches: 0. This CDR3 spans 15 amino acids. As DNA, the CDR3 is TGTGCCAGCAGTTACACAGGGGCGAACACCGGGGAGCTGTTTTTT. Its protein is CASSYTGANTGELFF.

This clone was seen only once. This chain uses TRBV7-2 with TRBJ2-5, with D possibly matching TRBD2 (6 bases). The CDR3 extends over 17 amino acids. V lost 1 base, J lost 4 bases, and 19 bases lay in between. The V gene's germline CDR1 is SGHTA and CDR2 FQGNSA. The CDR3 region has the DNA TGTGCCAGCAGCTTAGTGAGGCCCGGGACTCCGAGAGAGACCCAGTACTTC. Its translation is CASSLVRPGTPRETQYF. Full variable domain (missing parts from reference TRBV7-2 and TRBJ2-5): GAGVSQSPSNKVTEKGKDVELRCDPISGHTALYWYRQSLGQGLEFLIYFQGNSAPDKSGLPSDRFSAERTGGSVSTLTIQRTQQEDSAVYLCASSLVRPGTPRETQYFGPGTRLLVL.

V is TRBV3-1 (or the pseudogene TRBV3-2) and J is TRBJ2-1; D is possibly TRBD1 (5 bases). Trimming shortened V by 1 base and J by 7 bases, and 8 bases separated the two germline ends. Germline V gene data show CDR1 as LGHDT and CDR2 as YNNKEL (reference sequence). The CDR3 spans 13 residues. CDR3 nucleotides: TGTGCCAGCAGCCAAGCAGGGATTAATGAGCAGTTCTTC. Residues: CASSQAGINEQFF.

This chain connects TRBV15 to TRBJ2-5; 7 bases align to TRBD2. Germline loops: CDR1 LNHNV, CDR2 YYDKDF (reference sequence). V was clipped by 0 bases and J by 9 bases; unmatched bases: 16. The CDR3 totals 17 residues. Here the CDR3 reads CATSRDPGTTLLGAQYF. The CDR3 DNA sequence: TGTGCCACCAGCAGAGATCCTGGGACTACACTCCTCGGGGCCCAGTACTTC.

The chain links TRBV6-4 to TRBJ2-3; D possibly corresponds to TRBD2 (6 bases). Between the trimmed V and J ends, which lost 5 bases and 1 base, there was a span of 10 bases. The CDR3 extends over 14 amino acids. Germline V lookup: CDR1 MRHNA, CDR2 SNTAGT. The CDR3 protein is CASSWDSGTDTQYF. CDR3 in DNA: TGTGCCAGCAGTTGGGACTCGGGCACAGATACGCAGTATTTT.